One T cell receptor beta chain is described in this entry. Its target antigen remains unknown. There are no base qualities to consult, and no much larger clone falls within one base. The cohort comprised approximately 700 healthy bone marrow donors. At the time of sampling, all cohort members were nominally healthy, though unrecorded immune exposures were likely present. The donor was CMV seronegative and was included in the group of several hundred seronegative cohort members. Every donor gave a peripheral blood sample, and the peripheral blood mononuclear cells from that sample were used for TCR beta sequencing. The Qiagen DNeasy Blood Extraction Kit was used to extract genomic DNA from the blood cell samples. Library construction relied on the immunoSEQ multiplex PCR assay. For the multiplex PCR, a mixture combining 60 forward primers for TCR Vbeta segments and 13 reverse primers for TCR Jbeta segments was used. The CDR3 region of rearranged TCR beta genes was amplified from genomic DNA with a multiplex PCR assay. The amplified TCR beta libraries were sequenced on the Illumina HiSeq System as 87-base-pair reads. The paper's data handling went like this. Across the 700 or so repertoires, a later analysis counted tens of millions of unique TCR beta chains, some 11 million of which were shared by at least two donors. Raw reads were error-corrected and collapsed into unique sequences with a nearest-neighbor algorithm that merged closely related sequences to remove PCR and sequencing errors. CDR3 sequences were aligned to IMGT reference sequences to assign V, D and J gene segments. Each retained sequence needed at least a six-nucleotide match to both a V gene segment and a J gene segment. Rearrangements were classified as productive when the CDR3 lacked stop codons and remained in frame with V and J, and all other rearrangements were classified as non-productive. CDR3 was defined by IMGT convention, running from the second conserved V-encoded cysteine to the conserved J-encoded phenylalanine. Sequences without an unambiguous match to a single V gene segment were excluded from the earlier analysis of a few hundred of the donors. An earlier analysis of just under 600 of the donors called V segments functional above 56.7% productive rearrangements and segregating when the between-donor standard deviation exceeded 5%. A statistical classification framework was built for diagnosing cytomegalovirus status from the catalog of TCR beta chain sequences. In a later analysis, V and J genes were assigned by comparing TCR nucleotide sequences against IMGT/GENE-DB human TR gene sequences. A later analysis assigned CDR3 sequences and most-parsimonious VDJ recombination scenarios with the TCRdist pipeline. In a later analysis, every TCR beta chain was defined by the combination of its CDR3 amino acid sequence and its V-gene family, and reads without a unique V-gene family were dropped. A later analysis removed nearly 600 highly shared, low-generation-probability nucleotide sequences to deal with suspected cross-contamination and a sequencing artifact. In a later analysis, a clonal expansion index for each public chain was calculated from normalized within-repertoire ranks of inferred template counts. In a later analysis, generation probabilities were computed using a VDJ recombination model fitted to out-of-frame rearrangements, and the results were checked against IGoR. In a later analysis, TCR-TCR, TCR-HLA and TCR-CMV co-occurrence was scored with hypergeometric tests, and a repertoire-size bias correction was applied to TCR pairs. To estimate false discovery rates, a later analysis permuted the HLA or CMV assignments 20 times. In a later analysis, co-occurring TCRs were grouped using DBSCAN, and TCRdist sequence similarity was added for clustering within HLA-allele-positive subsets. Repertoires with fewer than 30,000 or more than 120,000 public chains, plus five repertoires with anomalous nucleotide sharing, were excluded from co-occurrence clustering. The table was pulled from immuneACCESS by TCRdb, which kept in-frame rearrangements only. Such tables lose some clones; where checked, under half of the loss comes from unresolved V genes, and the rest has no known cause. V and J calls and clone size come straight from that table; D and trimming were deduced from the DNA. For this sample the table gives fewer than 110,000 clones, of which under 85% were detected only once. The biggest ten clones account for 3.5% to 5% of the sample.

The data were taken from a study of cytomegalovirus exposure and HLA in healthy donors (dated by TCRdb to 2016 to 2017). The study in broad terms: An earlier analysis of roughly 630 of the donors reported more than 250 Gb of sequence data and 100 million to 130 million unique TCR beta sequences from about 200 million T cells. An early release covering some 640 HLA-typed donors comprised about 310 gigabases of sequencing data and around 80 million unique TCR sequences. Of the approximately 400 genotyped donors, around 81% fell in the genetic ancestry cluster associated with self-reported Caucasian donors. The aim of the study was to test whether cataloging public T cell receptors could identify signatures of past pathogen exposure. The study profiled the T cell repertoires of fewer than 850 subjects by immunosequencing and related them to cytomegalovirus serostatus. In addition to the first cohort of 666 subjects, a separate validation cohort of 120 different subjects was used. To predict cytomegalovirus infection status, the study combined high-throughput TCR immunosequencing, statistical association of individual TCRs with disease status, and machine learning. A later analysis re-examined previously published TCR beta repertoires from roughly 650 donors and added high-resolution HLA genotyping to investigate patterns of TCR occurrence. The later analysis used no new phenotypic data to find candidate immune exposures, relying instead on TCR beta sequences and their occurrence across donors. In an earlier analysis of a few hundred of the donors, high-throughput TCR beta sequencing was used to judge whether each TCR beta V gene segment behaved as functional or pseudogenic. Alongside the repertoire data, information on donor age, sex, ethnicity and CMV serostatus was compiled. Genome-wide SNP genotypes for about 65% of the roughly 670 donors were used in a later genetic analysis, which treated that subset as a discovery cohort. Every discovery cohort repertoire had been produced on one sequencing platform. Class I and class II HLA loci were covered by the typing at four-digit resolution. The number of typed donors differed by locus: about 620-640 for A, B, C, DRB1 and DQB1; 522 for DQA1; 606 for DPA1; and roughly 450 for DPB1. Several DR-DQ haplotypes were handled as single units for association and clustering, since linkage in the cohort was strong. Among roughly 400 genotyped donors of the cohort, an average of roughly 230,000 unique TCR beta nucleotide sequences was sequenced per donor, of which roughly 17% were non-productive. Points the paper makes about the study in general: The study listed 150 to 200 TCR beta chains as associated with cytomegalovirus. Presence/absence analyses assumed roughly uniform sequencing depth across donors, an assumption that may not hold. Because HLA typing was missing for some donors at each locus, association tests included only the typed subset. The classifier was reported to diagnose cytomegalovirus status with high specificity and sensitivity in both the original cohort and the validation cohort. This cohort had only TCR beta chains sequenced, and the lack of alpha or paired-chain data limited which features could be detected. The only immune exposure information available for the cohort was CMV serostatus. An association between a missense DCLRE1C variant and V-gene and J-gene trimming of TCR beta chains was found in a later genetic analysis and replicated in an independent cohort. Some IMGT-functional V segments, including TRBV6-2 and TRBV6-3, could not be told apart with the 87-base-pair reads, so those segments were excluded. Assigning TCR associations to individual alleles was difficult when HLA alleles, especially DR and DQ, strongly co-occurred. Because counts were too low, approximately 18 rarely observed V segments, including chromosome 9 orphons, were excluded from the earlier analysis of several hundred of the donors. It was suggested by the authors that the approach could potentially be generalized to other disease states and immunological phenotypes. At a false discovery rate of 0.05, a later analysis linked fewer than 20,000 TCR beta sequences to specific HLA alleles. Several of the top co-occurrence clusters appeared to be linked to parvovirus B19, influenza, CMV and Epstein-Barr virus, according to a later analysis. Most CMV-associated TCR beta chains appeared to be HLA-restricted in a later analysis, and the HLA associations seemed to be driven largely by CMV exposure. A cluster of highly shared sequence variants was judged likely to be a technical artifact of the sequencing pipeline. In a later analysis, HLA-associated TCR beta chains were found to be more clonally expanded and to have lower generation probabilities than equally common non-associated chains. A further reported finding was that TCR beta sequences accurately predicted the HLA-A and HLA-B alleles for most subjects in the first cohort. Most TCR sequences were observed very rarely across donors, whereas some public TCRs were present in many individuals. Linkage disequilibrium might explain the correlated functional status among segregating V segments, but an unknown experimental factor could not be excluded. According to a later analysis, TCR association rates differed among HLA loci, with DRB1 alleles showing the most associated TCRs and HLA-C alleles showing the fewest. In a later genetic analysis, fewer N-insertions in productive TCRs were reported among donors in an Asian-associated ancestry cluster than the 666-donor mean. In an earlier analysis of about 600 of the donors, most TCR beta V segments appeared in productive rearrangements about 90% or about 30% of the time, broadly matching IMGT annotations. In vitro tests confirmed that a few of the cytomegalovirus-associated TCR beta chains recognize cytomegalovirus antigens.

Taken from the germline V gene, the CDR1 and CDR2 loops are MNHEY and SVGAGI. The CDR3 has 13 amino acids, counting the end cysteine and phenylalanine. Only the CDR3 DNA stays, 39 bases, in frame from base 1. V loses 5 bases of germline sequence and J loses 0 bases, and the interval between the two ends is 7 bases. This sequence originates from a man aged 35 to 55 in good health and CMV-seronegative. The chain employs TRBV6-5 and TRBJ1-2; the best D guess is TRBD1, with 5 bases matching. The material sequenced was PBMCs. The CDR3 region: CASSPQANYGYTF. The nucleotide sequence reads as follows: TGTGCCAGCAGTCCACAGGCTAACTATGGCTACACCTTC.